This T cell receptor beta chain was captured in a study of spatial heterogeneity in lung cancer. Germline CDR1 reads MGHRA; CDR2 reads YSYEKL. There are 17 residues in the CDR3. V was pared by 0 bases and J by 8 bases, with 11 bases of the junction left unmatched. TCRdb fed the 5' RACE reads into MiXCR, producing one record per CDR3 protein. The table lists 45,000 to 55,000 distinct CDR3 sequences, roughly 10% of them singletons. Time point here: blood at routine non-recurrence follow-up after resection. The source is a male donor with early-stage non-small cell lung cancer. The chain has TRBV4-1 and TRBJ2-1; 9 positions match TRBD1. Sample: PBMCs, taken at follow-up. The CDR3 is CASSQETDRGFRYEQFF. The CDR3 nucleotides are TGCGCCAGCAGCCAAGAGACCGACAGGGGGTTTCGGTATGAGCAGTTCTTC.